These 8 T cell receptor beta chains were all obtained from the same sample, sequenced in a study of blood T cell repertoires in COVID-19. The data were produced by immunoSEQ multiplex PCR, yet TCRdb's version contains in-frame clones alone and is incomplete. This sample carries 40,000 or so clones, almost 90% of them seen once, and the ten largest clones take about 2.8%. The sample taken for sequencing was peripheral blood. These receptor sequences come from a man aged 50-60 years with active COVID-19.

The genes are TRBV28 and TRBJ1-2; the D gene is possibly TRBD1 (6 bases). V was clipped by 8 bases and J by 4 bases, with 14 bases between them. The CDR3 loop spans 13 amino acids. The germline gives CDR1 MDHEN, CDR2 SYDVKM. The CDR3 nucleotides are TGTGCCAGCTCCCGACAGGAAGGCTATGGCTACACCTTC. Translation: CASSRQEGYGYTF.

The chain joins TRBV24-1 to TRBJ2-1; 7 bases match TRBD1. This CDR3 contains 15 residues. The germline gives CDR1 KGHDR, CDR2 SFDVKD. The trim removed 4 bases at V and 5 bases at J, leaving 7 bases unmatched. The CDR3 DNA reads TGTGCCACCAGTGACCCGGGACAGCGGAACAATGAGCAGTTCTTC. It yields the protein CATSDPGQRNNEQFF.

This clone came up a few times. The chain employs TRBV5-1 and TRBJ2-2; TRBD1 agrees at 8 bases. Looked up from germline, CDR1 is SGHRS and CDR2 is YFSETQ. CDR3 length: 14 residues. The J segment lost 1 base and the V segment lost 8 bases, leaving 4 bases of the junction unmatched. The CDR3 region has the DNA TGCGCCAGTGGACAGGGAATGAACACCGGGGAGCTGTTTTTT. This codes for CASGQGMNTGELFF. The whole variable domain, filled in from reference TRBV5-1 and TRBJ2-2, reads KAGVTQTPRYLIKTRGQQVTLSCSPISGHRSVSWYQQTPGQGLQFLFEYFSETQRNKGNFPGRFSGRQFSNSRSEMNVSTLELGDSALYLCASGQGMNTGELFFGEGSRLTVL.

For the CDR3, the DNA is TGCGCCAGCAGCCAACCGGGGACAGTCTATGGCTACACCTTC. Translating it yields CASSQPGTVYGYTF. The genes are TRBV4-3 and TRBJ1-2; 7 bases match TRBD1. The V gene's germline CDR1 is LGHNA and CDR2 YSLEER. The CDR3 has 14 amino acids. V lost 2 bases, J lost 4 bases, and 4 bases stayed unmatched.

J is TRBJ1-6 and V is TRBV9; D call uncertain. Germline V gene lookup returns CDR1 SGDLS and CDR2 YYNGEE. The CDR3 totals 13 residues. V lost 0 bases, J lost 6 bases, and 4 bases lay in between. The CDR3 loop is CASSVEPNSPLHF. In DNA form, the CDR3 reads TGTGCCAGCAGCGTAGAGCCTAATTCACCCCTCCACTTT.

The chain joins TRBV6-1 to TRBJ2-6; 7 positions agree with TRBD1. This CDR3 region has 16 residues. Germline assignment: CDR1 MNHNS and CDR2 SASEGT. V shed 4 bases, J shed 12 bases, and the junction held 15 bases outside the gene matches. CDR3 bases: TGTGCCAGCAGTGGTCTAGACAGGGCCCCGATTCCCGTCCTGACTTTC. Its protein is CASSGLDRAPIPVLTF.

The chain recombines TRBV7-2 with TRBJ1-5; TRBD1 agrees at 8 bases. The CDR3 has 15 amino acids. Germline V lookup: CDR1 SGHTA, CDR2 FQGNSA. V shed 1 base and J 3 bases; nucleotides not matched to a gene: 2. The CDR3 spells CASSLVQGVNQPQHF. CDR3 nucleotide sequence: TGTGCCAGCAGCTTAGTACAGGGGGTCAATCAGCCCCAGCATTTT.

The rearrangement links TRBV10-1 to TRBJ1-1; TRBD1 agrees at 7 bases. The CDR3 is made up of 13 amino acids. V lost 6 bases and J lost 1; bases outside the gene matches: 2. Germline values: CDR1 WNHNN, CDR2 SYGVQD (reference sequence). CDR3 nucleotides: TGCGCCAGCAGCCGGGACAGGAACACTGAAGCTTTCTTT. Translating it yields CASSRDRNTEAFF.